The clone carrying this T cell receptor (beta chain) was seen a handful of times. These data belong to a study of cytomegalovirus exposure and HLA in healthy donors. On the study more broadly: Roughly 180 million T cells yielded about 120 million unique TCR beta sequences, as an earlier analysis found.

Trimming shortened V by 6 bases and J by 8 bases, and 19 bases separated the two germline ends. The CDR3 consists of 15 residues. Germline lookup yields CDR1 MNHEY and CDR2 SVGAGI. The PCR employed 60 Vbeta primers together with 13 Jbeta primers. Method: immunoSEQ multiplex PCR; TCRdb's copy keeps in-frame clones and lacks some. Seen here are about 98,000 clones, more than 60% observed once, and the top ten hold over 2%. The receptor was isolated from a man in his fifties in good health and CMV-seronegative. The rearrangement uses TRBV6-5 and TRBJ1-4; tentatively, D is TRBD1 (5 bases). The sample was PBMCs. CDR3 sequence reads: CASSRERGFREKLFF. The CDR3 region has the DNA TGTGCCAGCAGCCGCGAAAGGGGCTTTAGGGAAAAACTGTTTTTT.